The present TCR beta chain was sequenced within a study of blood T cell repertoires in COVID-19. Study details: Acute and convalescent COVID-19 samples came from the United States, Italy and Spain. PBMCs, B-cell-depleted T cells, or T cells provided the cDNA or gDNA that made up the material.

Germline V CDR1 and CDR2: SGHDT, YYEEEE. V lost 4 bases to trimming and J lost 0 bases, with 13 bases between them. The CDR3 is made up of 15 amino acids. Original methodology: Reference gene primer amplification gave nucleated cell count estimates. Using immunoSEQ multiplex PCR, the repertoire was profiled, and TCRdb retains in-frame clones only, with some absent. The D gene and trimming were derived from the DNA, and the V and J assignments and clone size from that table. The data show more than 300,000 clones, about 90% seen once. Sequences were obtained from peripheral blood. The sequence came from a woman in her thirties with COVID-19, enrolled during active disease. The chain is built from TRBV5-6 and TRBJ1-2; D perhaps matches TRBD1 (5 bases). CDR3 sequence reads: CASSPWGRPNYGYTF. DNA for the CDR3: TGTGCCAGCAGCCCATGGGGGAGGCCTAACTATGGCTACACCTTC.